Each of the 25 T cell receptor beta chains below was sequenced from the same sample in a study of blood T cell repertoires in COVID-19. TCRdb keeps only in-frame clones here, not all; method: immunoSEQ multiplex PCR. The table records about 130,000 clones, over 70% of them present only once. Sequencing was performed on peripheral blood. The receptor source for this set is a man at least 80 years old with acute or convalescent COVID-19.

This clone was detected a few times. The chain couples TRBV6-2 or TRBV6-3 to TRBJ1-4; no clear D gene. V was cut by 2 bases and J by 3 bases, with 16 bases left in between. Germline V gene sequence: CDR1 MNHEY, CDR2 SVGEGT. The CDR3 totals 17 residues. CDR3 residues: CASSYTEGRISNEKLFF. The CDR3 DNA follows: TGTGCCAGCAGTTACACGGAGGGTCGGATCTCTAATGAAAAACTGTTTTTT.

The chain carries TRBV4-3 and TRBJ2-5; D is perhaps TRBD1 (6 bases). Looked up from germline, CDR1 is LGHNA and CDR2 is YSLEER. There are 13 residues in the CDR3. Trimming cost V 4 bases and J 2 bases, with 8 bases left between them. CDR3 in amino acids: CASSPQGQETQYF. The CDR3 DNA reads TGCGCCAGCAGCCCACAGGGACAAGAGACCCAGTACTTC.

This clone has a handful of counts. The V gene is TRBV28, the J gene TRBJ1-6; D not resolved. Germline V gene sequence: CDR1 MDHEN, CDR2 SYDVKM. This CDR3 has 13 amino acids. Trimming shortened V by 3 bases and J by 6 bases, and 6 bases separated the two germline ends. CDR3 amino acids: CASSLESNSPLHF. The CDR3 DNA follows: TGTGCCAGCAGTTTGGAGAGTAATTCACCCCTCCACTTT.

The chain carries TRBV10-3 and TRBJ2-2, with D possibly matching TRBD2 (6 bases). Per germline, CDR1 ENHRY and CDR2 SYGVKD. The CDR3 spans 13 residues. Trimming shortened V by 11 bases and J by 3 bases, and 13 bases separated the two germline ends. The CDR3 is CALGRDYTGELFF. The CDR3 nucleotides read TGTGCCCTGGGGCGGGACTACACCGGGGAGCTGTTTTTT.

J is TRBJ1-5 and V is TRBV3-1 (or the pseudogene TRBV3-2); D possibly corresponds to TRBD1 (5 bases). The CDR3 runs to 14 residues. Germline CDR1 is LGHDT and CDR2 is YNNKEL (reference sequence). With 0 bases removed from V and 5 bases from J, the gap between germline ends came to 8 bases. The CDR3 DNA sequence: TGTGCCAGCAGCCAAGACGACAGTTATCAGCCCCAGCATTTT. Translated, it gives CASSQDDSYQPQHF.

The genes are TRBV7-6 and TRBJ2-5; 11 positions agree with TRBD2. V trimming: 7 bases; J trimming: 5 bases; junction bases outside the gene matches: 15. This CDR3 spans 17 amino acids. The germline CDR1 and CDR2 sequences are SGHVS and FNYEAQ. In DNA form, the CDR3 reads TGTGCCAGCACCAGCTTAGTTAGCGGGGGGGCCCGGGAGACCCAGTACTTC. It yields the protein CASTSLVSGGARETQYF.

This clone has a single count. The gene calls are TRBV7-3 and TRBJ2-3; 7 positions agree with TRBD2. The V segment lost 0 bases and the J segment 5 bases; nucleotides outside the gene matches: 5. The germline CDR1 and CDR2 sequences are SGHTA and FQGTGA. This CDR3 has 15 residues. CDR3 nucleotide sequence: TGTGCCAGCAGCTTAACGGGGGAGGGATTAGATACGCAGTATTTT. Its protein is CASSLTGEGLDTQYF.

This clone appeared a few times. The chain recombines TRBV29-1 with TRBJ1-1, with D tentatively TRBD1 (5 bases). V lost 2 bases, J lost 1 base, and 8 bases lay in between. This CDR3 region has 13 residues. The V gene's germline CDR1 is SQVTM and CDR2 ANQGSEA. The CDR3 spells CSVERGGNTEAFF. The CDR3 DNA follows: TGCAGCGTTGAAAGGGGAGGGAACACTGAAGCTTTCTTT.

The rearrangement joins TRBV5-4 to TRBJ1-1; 7 bases line up with TRBD1. The CDR3 contains 16 residues. Losses at the gene ends were 6 bases for V and 1 base for J; bases not matched to a gene: 12. Germline V lookup: CDR1 SGHNT, CDR2 YYREEE (reference sequence). The CDR3, as DNA: TGTGCCAGCAACCCAAGCCCGGGACAGCCGAACACTGAAGCTTTCTTT. Amino acids: CASNPSPGQPNTEAFF.

The chain couples TRBV9 to TRBJ2-7; 11 bases agree with TRBD1. The CDR3 runs 15 residues. Germline assignment: CDR1 SGDLS and CDR2 YYNGEE. The trim removed 3 bases at V and 4 bases at J, leaving 6 bases unmatched. CDR3: CASSAGQGAEYEQYF. DNA for the CDR3: TGTGCCAGCAGCGCCGGACAGGGGGCGGAATACGAGCAGTACTTC.

The chain recombines TRBV3-1 (or the pseudogene TRBV3-2) with TRBJ2-7; 9 bases agree with TRBD2. The CDR3 sequence is 18 residues long. With V trimmed by 4 bases and J by 0 bases, 13 bases remained unmatched. The germline gives CDR1 LGHDT, CDR2 YNNKEL (reference sequence). Here the CDR3 DNA reads TGTGCCAGCAGCCGTCGGGGGAGCGGGGGGACCCACTCCTACGAGCAGTACTTC. This encodes CASSRRGSGGTHSYEQYF.

V is TRBV5-6 and J is TRBJ2-3, with 14 bases matching TRBD2. The CDR3 sequence is 16 residues long. Unmatched junction bases numbered 8, after V lost 6 bases and J lost 5 bases. Germline V gives CDR1 SGHDT, CDR2 YYEEEE. For the CDR3, the DNA is TGTGCCAGCAAAACGGGACTAGCGGGGGCGGGAGATACGCAGTATTTT. Translated: CASKTGLAGAGDTQYF.

This clone was seen once. It may be a read error: a sequence one base away is much more abundant. This rearrangement joins TRBV6-5 to TRBJ2-7, with 7 bases fitting TRBD1. The CDR3 is 12 residues long. V was pared by 5 bases and J by 2 bases, with 0 bases of the junction left unmatched. Germline V lookup: CDR1 MNHEY, CDR2 SVGAGI. The CDR3 DNA reads TGTGCCAGCAGTCAGGGGGCCTACGAGCAGTACTTC. Protein sequence: CASSQGAYEQYF.

In this sample, this clone turned up once. The chain couples TRBV7-6 to TRBJ2-7, with 11 bases that match TRBD2. The CDR3 sequence is 16 residues long. The germline CDR1 and CDR2 sequences are SGHVS and FNYEAQ. J gave up 0 bases and V 5 bases, and 6 bases lay outside the gene matches. As DNA, the CDR3 is TGTGCCAGCAGCAGCCGACTAGCGGGGAACTCCTACGAGCAGTACTTC. This translates into CASSSRLAGNSYEQYF. Full variable domain (outside the CDR3, taken from reference TRBV7-6 and TRBJ2-7): GAGVSQSPRYKVTKRGQDVALRCDPISGHVSLYWYRQALGQGPEFLTYFNYEAQQDKSGLPNDRFSAERPEGSISTLTIQRTEQRDSAMYRCASSSRLAGNSYEQYFGPGTRLTVT.

The genes are TRBV5-1 and TRBJ1-6, with D perhaps matching TRBD1 (5 bases). This CDR3 spans 13 amino acids. CDR1 and CDR2 from the germline V gene are SGHRS and YFSETQ. V lost 3 bases to trimming and J lost 14 bases, with 15 bases between them. The CDR3 nucleotides read TGCGCCAGCAGCTCGCCGGACAAAGGGGCCCTCCACTTT. Amino acids: CASSSPDKGALHF.

The gene calls are TRBV30 and TRBJ1-1; no reliable D call. Germline loops: CDR1 GTSNPN, CDR2 SVGIG (reference sequence). The ends were cut back, 2 bases at V and 11 bases at J, with 15 bases in the middle. The CDR3 covers 12 residues. This CDR3 is CAWSPGLTGAFF. In DNA form, the CDR3 reads TGTGCCTGGAGTCCCGGCCTAACCGGGGCTTTCTTT.

The rearrangement links TRBV7-2 to TRBJ2-3, with 8 bases aligning to TRBD1. The V gene's germline CDR1 is SGHTA and CDR2 FQGNSA. Trimming cost V 5 bases and J 1 base; bases outside gene matches: 8. The CDR3 runs to 16 residues. The CDR3 region has the DNA TGTGCCAGCAGCGCCCGCCTGGACAGGGGCACAGATACGCAGTATTTT. This sequence encodes CASSARLDRGTDTQYF.

The chain has TRBV6-5 and TRBJ1-1, with D maybe TRBD1 (5 bases). The V end was cut by 6 bases, the J end by 3 bases, with 11 bases between. This CDR3 comprises 13 residues. Germline V CDR1 and CDR2: MNHEY, SVGAGI. CDR3: CASRGRGYTEAFF. DNA of the CDR3: TGTGCCAGCAGGGGACGGGGGTACACTGAAGCTTTCTTT.

This chain connects TRBV11-2 to TRBJ2-5; D possibly corresponds to TRBD1 (6 bases). V lost 5 bases to trimming and J lost 5 bases, with 15 bases between them. Germline V gives CDR1 SGHAT, CDR2 FQNNGV. There are 14 residues in the CDR3. DNA for the CDR3: TGTGCCAGCAGCCGGTTAGGGGGAAGGGAGACCCAGTACTTC. Its protein is CASSRLGGRETQYF.

The chain joins TRBV5-6 to TRBJ2-5, with 14 bases fitting TRBD2. CDR1 and CDR2 from the germline V gene are SGHDT and YYEEEE. This CDR3 is 16 amino acids long. Trimming took 4 bases from V and 5 from J; bases not matched to a gene: 7. This CDR3 is CASSLRTSGGPETQYF. CDR3 DNA: TGTGCCAGCAGCCTACGGACTAGCGGGGGGCCGGAGACCCAGTACTTC.

Note on this clone: Mismatch with germline at one junction end may stem from a read error. The chain has TRBV28 and TRBJ1-4; perhaps TRBD1 as D (5 bases). CDR1 MDHEN and CDR2 SYDVKM come from the germline V gene. The CDR3 is 14 residues long. The CDR3 reads CASGLGPTNEKLFF. CDR3 nucleotides: TGTGCCAGCGGTTTGGGGCCGACTAATGAAAAACTGTTTTTT.

The chain combines TRBV3-1 (or the pseudogene TRBV3-2) with TRBJ1-3; possibly TRBD1 for D (6 bases). This CDR3 contains 13 residues. V lost 6 bases to trimming and J lost 4 bases, with 10 bases between them. The germline V gene encodes CDR1 LGHDT and CDR2 YNNKEL (reference sequence). Here the CDR3 reads CASREGGGNTIYF. CDR3 nucleotide sequence: TGTGCCAGCAGGGAAGGGGGAGGAAACACCATATATTTT.

In this sample, this clone turned up a few times. The V and J genes are TRBV5-1 and TRBJ2-5; D ambiguous. The CDR3 length is 12 residues. Trimming cost V 4 bases and J 5 bases, with 9 bases left between them. The germline V gene encodes CDR1 SGHRS and CDR2 YFSETQ. For the CDR3, the DNA is TGCGCCAGCAGCGCCCCAACTGAGACCCAGTACTTC. Its translation: CASSAPTETQYF.

The V and J genes are TRBV7-6 and TRBJ2-1, with TRBD2 matching over 9 bases. In germline, CDR1 is SGHVS, CDR2 FNYEAQ. Trimming cost V 4 bases and J 6 bases; bases outside gene matches: 7. This CDR3 contains 15 residues. Here the CDR3 reads CASSSGTSSFNEQFF. CDR3 in DNA: TGTGCCAGCAGCTCCGGGACTAGCTCATTCAATGAGCAGTTCTTC.

The chain has TRBV3-1 (or the pseudogene TRBV3-2) and TRBJ1-1; possibly TRBD1 for D (5 bases). Germline CDR1 LGHDT, CDR2 YNNKEL (reference sequence). V was pared by 2 bases and J by 7 bases, with 14 bases between. CDR3 length: 14 residues. CDR3 sequence: CASSQRGRTLEAFF. CDR3 DNA sequence: TGTGCCAGCAGCCAAAGGGGAAGGACACTTGAAGCTTTCTTT.